This paragraph covers one T cell receptor beta chain sequence. It lacks a known antigen. Base qualities are missing; no much larger clone stands one base away. In Seattle, one collaborating source enrolled patients while the infection was active and tracked those patients longitudinally over the course of disease. Whole blood was collected in K2EDTA tubes by collaborating institutions according to the institutions' own protocols. Collaborator samples were shipped for TCRbeta analysis as frozen whole blood, isolated PBMCs, or DNA extracted from either sample type. The sample comes from a study of blood T cell repertoires in COVID-19 (dated by TCRdb to about 2020). General notes on the study: Samples from collaborators originated in the United States, Italy and Spain and spanned both the acute and convalescent phases of COVID-19. The material from the prospective study consisted of cDNA or gDNA derived from T cells, B-cell-depleted T cells, or PBMCs. Deeply sampled blood TCRbeta repertoires from subjects exposed to, actively infected with, or recovered from COVID-19 were included in the dataset. The repertoires were made available in a free public database intended to serve as a resource for research on the immune response to SARS-CoV-2. The samples were drawn from the first 160 participants of the ongoing ImmuneRACE study and from 1,254 subjects provided by 6 global collaborators. The sample metadata nearly always contained a de-identified subject ID, COVID-19 status, age in years and sex. HLA class I and class II types, where available, came from metadata supplied by the sample provider rather than from assay-based typing. Points the paper makes about the study in general: Clinical and demographic metadata were provided uncurated, with the amount varying by source and participant.

The CDR3 contains 17 residues, cysteine and phenylalanine counted. Of the read, only the CDR3 DNA is kept; its 51 bases are in frame from base 1. The germline V gene (reference sequence) specifies LGHDT as CDR1 and YNNKEL as CDR2. The germline V end is reduced by 1 base and the J end by 2 bases; junction bases left unmatched: 5. TCRbeta CDR3 regions were amplified from genomic DNA using the immunoSEQ Assay, a bias-controlled multiplex PCR. As for the authors' bioinformatics: Within the assay, amplification of reference gene primers was used to estimate how many nucleated cells each sample contained. Sequence reads were collapsed and filtered to measure the absolute abundance of every unique TCRbeta CDR3 rearrangement. Productive Simpson clonality was computed per sample as the square root of Simpson's diversity index over productive rearrangements. Held by TCRdb, this immuneACCESS table contains in-frame sequences only and omits some clones. Under half of the omission traces to an unresolved V gene where checked; the cause of the rest is unknown. For V, J and clone size, that table is used; D and trimming come from the DNA. In all, the sample holds a few hundred thousand clones, and 84% of those were seen once. The top ten clones comprise roughly a tenth of the sample.

Sequencing was performed on peripheral blood. In this chain, TRBV3-1 (or the pseudogene TRBV3-2) is recombined with TRBJ2-5; TRBD2 fits 12 bases in the junction. The TCR sequence derives from a woman older than 75 with COVID-19, enrolled during active disease. The nucleotides are TGTGCCAGCAGCCAAGGTGGACTAGCGGGGCCTCAAGAGACCCAGTACTTC. The translation is CASSQGGLAGPQETQYF.